This T cell receptor (beta chain) was retrieved from a study of T-cell memory formation after mild COVID-19. At the level of the study: Across donors, TCR clusters were largely donor specific.

Study-level results: Chiefly within CM and EM were the contracting CD4+ clones; CD8+ ones were within EMRA. Whereas later expanders leaned CD4+, clones contracting day 15 to 85 showed a balanced CD4/CD8 makeup.

TCR alpha and TCR beta cDNA libraries with sample barcodes and UMIs came from 5'RACE using constant-segment primers. TCRdb called the 5' RACE reads again in MiXCR, with one record for every CDR3 protein. The data contain around 100,000 distinct CDR3 sequences, approximately 22% of them singletons. Concerning this clonotype itself: Its antigen is not known.

The germline CDR1 and CDR2 sequences are MNHEY and SMNVEV (reference sequence). Trimming left V 0 bases short and J 2 bases short, with 8 bases between. The CDR3 totals 14 residues. Sequences were obtained from PBMCs or a T cell subset sorted from them (not recorded which). The clonotype comes from a man aged 18 to 29 who had mild COVID-19 (a few samples of this study predate the infection). Cell type and time point are not known. The chain combines TRBV27 with TRBJ2-7; D call uncertain. The DNA for the CDR3 is TGTGCCAGCAGTTTATCGGACGTAGCCTACGAGCAGTACTTC. This codes for CASSLSDVAYEQYF.